The clone carrying this T cell receptor (beta chain) occurred many times. The data are from a study of neurological immune-mediated disorders. Losses at the gene ends were 1 base for V and 3 bases for J; bases not matched to a gene: 7. The CDR3 has 17 amino acids. CDR1 is LGHDT, CDR2 YNNKEL, per germline (reference sequence). MiXCR, run by TCRdb on the 5' RACE reads, gives a single entry per CDR3 protein. The sample carries fewer than 110,000 distinct CDR3 sequences, 9.5% to 14% recorded once. Time point described: longitudinal time-point 3. The chain combines TRBV3-1 with TRBJ2-2; TRBD1 matches 8 bases. The receptor's source is a female donor with HTLV-1-associated myelopathy (HAM/TSP). Specimen: PBMCs. The CDR3: CASSQAQGARDTGELFF. The CDR3 region has the DNA TGTGCCAGCAGCCAAGCCCAGGGGGCGCGGGACACCGGGGAGCTGTTTTTT.